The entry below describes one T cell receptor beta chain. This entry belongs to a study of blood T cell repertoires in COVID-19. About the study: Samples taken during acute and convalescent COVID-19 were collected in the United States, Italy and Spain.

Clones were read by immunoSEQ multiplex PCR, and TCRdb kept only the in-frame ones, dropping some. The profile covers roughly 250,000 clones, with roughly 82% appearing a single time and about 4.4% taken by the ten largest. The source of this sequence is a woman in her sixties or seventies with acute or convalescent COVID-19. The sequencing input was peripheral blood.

CDR3 bases: TGTGCCAGCAGTACGGACTTTAGCAATCAGCCCCAGCATTTT. Translated, it gives CASSTDFSNQPQHF. The chain carries TRBV7-2 and TRBJ1-5; D not resolved. Germline assignment: CDR1 SGHTA and CDR2 FQGNSA. This CDR3 has 14 residues. Trimming took 6 bases from V and 0 from J, leaving 9 bases between them.